This paragraph reports one T cell receptor beta chain. The ends were cut back, 5 bases at V and 7 bases at J, with 9 bases in the middle. Germline V lookup: CDR1 SGHVS, CDR2 FQNEAQ. CDR3 length equals 12 residues. These data come from a study of blood T cell repertoires in COVID-19. Per the study methods: Nucleated cell number was recorded as an estimate derived from reference gene primer amplification. Profiled with immunoSEQ multiplex PCR; TCRdb holds only in-frame clones, not every one. V and J calls and clone size follow that table, whereas D and trimming were derived from the DNA. The repertoire includes about 71,000 clones, 75% to 95% of them detected once, and 0.75% to 0.8% sits in the top ten.

This sequence joins TRBV7-8 and TRBJ2-1; D is perhaps TRBD2 (6 bases). The specimen was peripheral blood. The TCR was taken from a woman of 80 years or more with acute or convalescent COVID-19. CDR3 sequence reads: CASSLGLNEQFF. In DNA, the CDR3 is TGTGCCAGCAGCCTCGGACTAAATGAGCAGTTCTTC.